This T cell receptor (beta chain) originates from a study of OX40 agonist ivuxolimab in advanced cancers. In terms of the full investigation: The costimulatory receptor OX40 (CD134) was targeted by ivuxolimab, a fully human IgG2 agonistic monoclonal antibody. Intravenous ivuxolimab was administered to patients every 2 weeks at six dose levels: 0.01, 0.1, 0.3, 1.5, 3 and 10 mg/kg. Among the approximately 54 dose-escalation patients, about 19 had hepatocellular carcinoma, about 15 melanoma, 9 renal cell carcinoma and 9 head and neck cancer. In the dose-escalation cohort, 82.7% of patients were male, and the mean age was around 60 years, with a range of roughly 20 to 79. Patients were allowed to have had prior anti-PD-1, anti-PD-L1 or anti-CTLA-4 therapy, and around 37% of the dose-escalation patients had previously received checkpoint inhibitors. Three dose-escalation patients achieved partial responses, one with hepatocellular carcinoma and two with cutaneous melanoma. The purpose of peripheral TCRbeta sequencing was to test whether ivuxolimab changed TCR sequence diversity and led to clonal T-cell expansion. The monotherapy dose-escalation portion (N of about 47 patients) of the phase I ivuxolimab trial is reported in the paper.

Concerning this clone itself: What this receptor recognizes is not known. Qualities for individual bases were not recorded, and no much larger clone is one base off.

Patients with autoimmune disease history or receiving systemic immunosuppression were excluded from the trial. Peripheral blood for TCR sequencing was collected from all dose cohorts at baseline, on cycle 4 day 1, and on cycle 7 day 1. The samples were drawn from a first-in-human, open-label, multicenter phase I dose-escalation trial of ivuxolimab. Adults with locally advanced or metastatic melanoma, renal cell carcinoma, hepatocellular carcinoma or head and neck squamous cell carcinoma were enrolled in the trial. Before TCR sequencing, CD4+ and CD8+ T cells were separately sorted from peripheral blood. What the research found in general, with its limitations: After ivuxolimab, expanded clones were on average more numerous among CD8+ T cells than among CD4+ T cells. At doses of 0.1 to 3.0 mg/kg, clonal expansion of both CD4+ and CD8+ blood T cells was observed from baseline to week 6. In partial responders in the 0.1-3.0 mg/kg groups, normalized peripheral clonal expansion was found to be among the lowest, especially among CD8+ T cells. Low levels of normalized T-cell clonal expansion were also seen in some nonresponding patients. The antigen specificity of the peripheral T cells that underwent clonal expansion was not determined.

To sequence the TCRbeta CDR3 region, genomic DNA was isolated from the sorted cells. TCRbeta CDR3 regions were sequenced using the immunoSEQ Assay. Drawn from immuneACCESS, this table holds only the in-frame rearrangements with V and J called that TCRdb kept. Clones are partly lost; checked studies trace under half to an unresolved V gene and leave the rest unexplained. This sample holds tens of thousands of clones; 75% to 90% were observed only once. About 7% of the sample is in the top ten clones. The CDR3, cysteine through phenylalanine, is 16 amino acids long. Of all the DNA, just the CDR3 is kept, 48 bases in frame from base 1. V lost 6 bases and J lost 3 bases, and the count of bases not matched to a germline gene is 9. In the germline V gene (reference sequence), CDR1 corresponds to LNHDA and CDR2 to SQIVND.

The sample was CD4+ or CD8+ T cells sorted from blood, taken in a trial of the OX40 agonist ivuxolimab. The rearranged chain carries TRBV19 and TRBJ2-1, with 9 middle bases fitting TRBD1. The source is an adult with an advanced solid tumor such as melanoma, head and neck, liver or kidney cancer. The CDR3 has the sequence CASRQPTGGGYNEQFF. The DNA sequence is TGTGCCAGTAGACAACCCACAGGGGGCGGCTACAATGAGCAGTTCTTC.